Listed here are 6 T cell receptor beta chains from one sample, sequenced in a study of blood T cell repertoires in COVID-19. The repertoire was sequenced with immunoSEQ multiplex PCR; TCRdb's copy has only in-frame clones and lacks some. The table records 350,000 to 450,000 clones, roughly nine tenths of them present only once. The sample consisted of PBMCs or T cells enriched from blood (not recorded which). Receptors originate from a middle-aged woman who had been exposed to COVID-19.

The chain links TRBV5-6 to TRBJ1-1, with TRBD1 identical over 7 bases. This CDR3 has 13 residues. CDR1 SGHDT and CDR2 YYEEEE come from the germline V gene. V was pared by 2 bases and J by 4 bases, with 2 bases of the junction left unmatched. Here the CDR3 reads CASSFDRATEAFF. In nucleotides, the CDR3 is TGTGCCAGCAGCTTTGACAGGGCCACTGAAGCTTTCTTT. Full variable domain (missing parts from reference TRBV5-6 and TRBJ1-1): DAGVTQSPTHLIKTRGQQVTLRCSPKSGHDTVSWYQQALGQGPQFIFQYYEEEERQRGNFPDRFSGHQFPNYSSELNVNALLLGDSALYLCASSFDRATEAFFGQGTRLTVV.

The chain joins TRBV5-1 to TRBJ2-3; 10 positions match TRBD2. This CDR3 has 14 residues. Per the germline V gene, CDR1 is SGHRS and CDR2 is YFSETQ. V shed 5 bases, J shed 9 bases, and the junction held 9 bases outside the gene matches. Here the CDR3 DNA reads TGCGCCAGCAGTACCGACCCGACTAGCGGGACGCAGTATTTT. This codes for CASSTDPTSGTQYF.

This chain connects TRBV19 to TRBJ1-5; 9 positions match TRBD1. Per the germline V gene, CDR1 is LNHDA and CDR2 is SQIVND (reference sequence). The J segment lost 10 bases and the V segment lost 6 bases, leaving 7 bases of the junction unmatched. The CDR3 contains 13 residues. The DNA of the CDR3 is TGTGCCAGTAGAGACAGGGGGAAATATCCCCAGCATTTT. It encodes CASRDRGKYPQHF.

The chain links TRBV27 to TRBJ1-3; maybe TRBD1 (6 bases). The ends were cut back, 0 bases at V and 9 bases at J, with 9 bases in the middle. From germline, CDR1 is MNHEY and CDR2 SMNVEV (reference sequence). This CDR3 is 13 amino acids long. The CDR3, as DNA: TGTGCCAGCAGTTTATCGCTGGGGGCCACCATATATTTT. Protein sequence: CASSLSLGATIYF.

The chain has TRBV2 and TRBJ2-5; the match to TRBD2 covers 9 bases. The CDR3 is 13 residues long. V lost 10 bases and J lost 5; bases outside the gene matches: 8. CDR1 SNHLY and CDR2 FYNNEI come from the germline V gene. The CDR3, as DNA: TGTGCCACCGGAGTTCTAGCGGGGGAGACCCAGTACTTC. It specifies CATGVLAGETQYF.

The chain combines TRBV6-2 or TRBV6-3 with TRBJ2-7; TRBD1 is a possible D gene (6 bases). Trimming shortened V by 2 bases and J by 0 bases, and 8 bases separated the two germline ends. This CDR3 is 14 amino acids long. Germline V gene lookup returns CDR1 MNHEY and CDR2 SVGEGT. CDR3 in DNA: TGTGCCAGCAGTTACGGACAGAGCTCCTACGAGCAGTACTTC. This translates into CASSYGQSSYEQYF.